This T cell receptor (beta chain) was obtained from a study of response to subunit inactivated influenza vaccine. Whole-study results and caveats: Authors suggested each seasonal flu vaccination may recruit only limited numbers of new T cells.

TCRdb analysed the RT-PCR reads with MiXCR anew, one entry per CDR3 protein. The data contain some 300,000 distinct CDR3 sequences, roughly 22% of them seen just once; the ten biggest clones take up 10% to 13%. Of note for this clonotype: Its target is not known.

Trimming took 0 bases from V and 2 from J, leaving 8 bases between them. This CDR3 has 14 amino acids. Germline values: CDR1 SGHRS, CDR2 YFSETQ. Source: PBMCs from blood, taken approximately 20 months after vaccination. This TCR derives from a man aged 50 to 69 who received an inactivated influenza vaccine. The chain joins TRBV5-1 to TRBJ1-2; D might be TRBD1 (5 bases). This CDR3 reads CASSLEPGNYGYTF. The CDR3 DNA reads as TGCGCCAGCAGCTTGGAGCCAGGGAACTATGGCTACACCTTC.